These T cell receptor beta chains were read from a single sample in a study of blood T cell repertoires in COVID-19. Assay used: immunoSEQ multiplex PCR; TCRdb lists only in-frame clones, some missing. The sample lists about 280,000 clones; roughly 85% were seen once. The sample was PBMCs or T cells enriched from blood (not recorded which). All receptors derive from a man aged 40-55 years who had been exposed to COVID-19. The CDR3 runs from the conserved cysteine through the conserved F or W. The D gene is left open where the match is weak. A clone size is listed for some rows: how often the clone was seen (once, few, many), or a class if it is expanded.

CDR3 protein	CDR3 DNA	D gene	V gene	J gene	clone size
CASSYSPGDTQYF	TGTGCCAGCAGTTACTCCCCAGGGGATACGCAGTATTTT	NA	TRBV6-6	TRBJ2-3	NA
CASSLLMGDYNKEQYF	TGTGCCAGCAGCTTGCTCATGGGGGACTACAACAAAGAGCAGTACTTC	TRBD2	TRBV7-9	TRBJ2-7	NA
CAWTQANTEAFF	TGTGCCTGGACACAGGCGAACACTGAAGCTTTCTTT	NA	TRBV30	TRBJ1-1	few
CARVKGLREKLFF	TGTGCCAGGGTAAAGGGGTTACGAGAAAAACTGTTTTTT	NA	TRBV6-8	TRBJ1-4	NA
CASSVSTGTTSYEQYF	TGTGCCAGCAGTGTCTCGACAGGAACTACTTCCTACGAGCAGTACTTC	NA	TRBV6-1	TRBJ2-7	NA
CASSQTYGGKDTQYF	TGCGCCAGCAGCCAAACTTACGGAGGGAAAGATACGCAGTATTTT	NA	TRBV4-1	TRBJ2-3	once
CASSQGQGSGSPLHF	TGTGCCAGCAGCCAAGGACAGGGGTCGGGTTCACCCCTCCACTTT	TRBD1	TRBV3-1/TRBV3-2	TRBJ1-6	NA
CAIGGSGQPQHF	TGTGCCATCGGCGGTTCTGGGCAGCCCCAGCATTTT	NA	TRBV10-3	TRBJ1-5	NA
CASSLSGLRSGANVLTF	TGTGCCAGCAGTTTATCGGGTCTTCGCTCTGGGGCCAACGTCCTGACTTTC	NA	TRBV28	TRBJ2-6	NA
CASSTSNGGRGEQFF	TGTGCCAGCAGCACCTCCAACGGGGGGAGGGGAGAGCAGTTCTTC	TRBD2	TRBV3-1/TRBV3-2	TRBJ2-1	few
CASSFRRDSTNEKLFF	TGTGCCAGCAGCTTCCGCAGGGACTCAACTAATGAAAAACTGTTTTTT	NA	TRBV7-9	TRBJ1-4	NA
CASSPKPGLAGGALGYNEQFF	TGTGCCAGCAGCCCCAAACCGGGACTAGCGGGGGGGGCCTTGGGGTACAATGAGCAGTTCTTC	TRBD2	TRBV7-8	TRBJ2-1	NA
CASSLSDAALYGYTF	TGTGCCAGCAGCTTATCCGATGCCGCGCTCTATGGCTACACCTTC	NA	TRBV13	TRBJ1-2	NA
CASSPARDNEQFF	TGTGCCAGCTCACCAGCTAGAGACAATGAGCAGTTCTTC	NA	TRBV18	TRBJ2-1	NA
CASSQVPNSRTGELFF	TGTGCCAGCAGCCAAGTCCCAAATTCTAGGACCGGGGAGCTGTTTTTT	NA	TRBV14	TRBJ2-2	NA
CLLGRGNLSGNTIYF	TGTCTCCTTGGGAGGGGAAACCTCTCTGGAAACACCATATATTTT	NA	TRBV21-1	TRBJ1-3	NA
CASRRGGVNEQFF	TGTGCCAGCAGAAGGGGGGGAGTCAATGAGCAGTTCTTC	NA	TRBV2	TRBJ2-1	NA
CAVYPPGQGAGEQYF	TGTGCCGTATACCCGCCGGGACAGGGGGCTGGTGAGCAGTACTTC	TRBD1	TRBV28	TRBJ2-7	once
CASSARTSGRTDTQYF	TGCGCCAGCAGCGCCCGCACTAGCGGGCGTACGGATACGCAGTATTTT	TRBD2	TRBV5-1	TRBJ2-3	NA
CASSLGTGAGEKLFF	TGTGCCAGCAGCTTAGGCACAGGGGCTGGGGAAAAACTGTTTTTT	TRBD1	TRBV13	TRBJ1-4	NA
CASSPGGVPHGYTF	TGTGCCAGCAGCCCCGGGGGGGTGCCGCATGGCTACACCTTC	NA	TRBV14	TRBJ1-2	NA
CASSLGGTGIRTDTQYF	TGTGCCAGCAGCTTGGGGGGGACAGGGATTAGGACAGATACGCAGTATTTT	TRBD1	TRBV5-4	TRBJ2-3	NA
CAWGTGGSNQPQHF	TGTGCCTGGGGAACAGGGGGGAGCAATCAGCCCCAGCATTTT	TRBD1	TRBV30	TRBJ1-5	NA
CASSRAPQGQPQHF	TGTGCCAGCAGCCGTGCACCCCAGGGTCAGCCCCAGCATTTT	NA	TRBV2	TRBJ1-5	NA
CASSQGGAQETQYF	TGTGCCAGCAGCCAGGGAGGGGCGCAAGAGACCCAGTACTTC	TRBD2	TRBV5-6	TRBJ2-5	NA
CASSLFRGSNQPQHF	TGTGCCAGCAGTTTATTCCGGGGGAGCAATCAGCCCCAGCATTTT	NA	TRBV27	TRBJ1-5	NA
CAIRGGQDNYGYTF	TGTGCCATCAGGGGGGGACAGGACAACTATGGCTACACCTTC	TRBD1	TRBV10-3	TRBJ1-2	NA
CATRRQTQETQYF	TGTGCCACCCGGAGACAGACCCAAGAGACCCAGTACTTC	NA	TRBV27	TRBJ2-5	NA
CSVYDRDLAADTQYF	TGCAGCGTCTACGATCGGGACTTAGCCGCAGATACGCAGTATTTT	NA	TRBV29-1	TRBJ2-3	NA
CAISESSGAIVNEQFF	TGTGCCATCAGTGAGTCCAGCGGGGCAATCGTAAATGAGCAGTTCTTC	TRBD2	TRBV10-3	TRBJ2-1	once
CAISGLRPSYEQYF	TGTGCCATCAGTGGACTTCGCCCCTCCTACGAGCAGTACTTC	NA	TRBV10-3	TRBJ2-7	NA
CASRRDSGAKNIQYF	TGCGCCAGCAGGCGGGACAGCGGGGCCAAAAACATTCAGTACTTC	NA	TRBV5-1	TRBJ2-4	NA
CASSSPAAPYEQYF	TGTGCCAGCAGTTCCCCGGCGGCGCCCTACGAGCAGTACTTC	NA	TRBV27	TRBJ2-7	few
CASSPRSLSGANVLTF	TGTGCCAGCTCACCCAGGTCGCTCTCTGGGGCCAACGTCCTGACTTTC	NA	TRBV18	TRBJ2-6	NA
CASTIAGGTYEQYF	TGTGCCAGCACCATAGCGGGAGGCACCTACGAGCAGTACTTC	TRBD2	TRBV5-4	TRBJ2-7	few
CATRGRGFRYTDTQYF	TGTGCCACCAGGGGGAGGGGATTTCGATACACAGATACGCAGTATTTT	TRBD2	TRBV24-1	TRBJ2-3	NA
CAQGQSNQPQHF	TGTGCCCAGGGACAGAGCAATCAGCCCCAGCATTTT	TRBD1	TRBV30	TRBJ1-5	NA
CARGTGSYEQYF	TGTGCTCGCGGGACAGGATCCTACGAGCAGTACTTC	TRBD1	TRBV30	TRBJ2-7	NA
CASSLSLAGPTGELFF	TGTGCCAGCAGCTTGAGCCTAGCGGGACCTACCGGGGAGCTGTTTTTT	TRBD2	TRBV7-3	TRBJ2-2	NA
CASSYSTPGQGYEQYF	TGTGCCAGCAGTTACTCGACCCCGGGACAGGGCTACGAGCAGTACTTC	TRBD1	TRBV6-5	TRBJ2-7	NA
CAWLRGALGYEQYF	TGTGCCTGGCTCAGGGGCGCTTTGGGCTACGAGCAGTACTTC	NA	TRBV30	TRBJ2-7	NA
CASSPGTEGYGYTF	TGCGCCAGCAGCCCCGGGACAGAGGGCTATGGCTACACCTTC	TRBD1	TRBV5-1	TRBJ1-2	NA
CASSRNQRNEKLFF	TGTGCCAGCAGTAGAAATCAGCGTAATGAAAAACTGTTTTTT	NA	TRBV6-5	TRBJ1-4	NA
CASSKFDRGLNEQFF	TGTGCCAGCAGCAAGTTCGACAGGGGGCTTAATGAGCAGTTCTTC	NA	TRBV21-1	TRBJ2-1	NA
CASGPDFYEQYF	TGTGCCAGCGGGCCCGATTTCTACGAGCAGTACTTC	NA	TRBV6-5	TRBJ2-7	once
CAISEVRVGGTEAFF	TGTGCCATCAGTGAAGTCAGGGTAGGCGGCACTGAAGCTTTCTTT	NA	TRBV10-3	TRBJ1-1	NA
CASSSDRDRGYTF	TGTGCCAGCAGCTCCGACAGGGACCGTGGCTACACCTTC	TRBD1	TRBV7-9	TRBJ1-2	once
CASSEGVGGEETQYF	TGTGCCAGCAGTGAAGGGGTAGGGGGCGAAGAGACCCAGTACTTC	TRBD1	TRBV2	TRBJ2-5	few
CASSLLTRNTGELFF	TGTGCCAGCAGCTTACTTACGCGAAACACCGGGGAGCTGTTTTTT	NA	TRBV7-3	TRBJ2-2	NA
CASTKKSGTEAFF	TGTGCCAGCACCAAGAAGAGTGGCACTGAAGCTTTCTTT	NA	TRBV3-1/TRBV3-2	TRBJ1-1	NA
CASKIAGFSYEQYF	TGTGCCAGTAAAATAGCGGGATTCTCCTACGAGCAGTACTTC	TRBD2	TRBV6-5	TRBJ2-7	NA
CASSLHFLPKTSGRNEQFF	TGTGCCAGCAGCTTACACTTCCTCCCAAAAACTAGCGGGAGGAATGAGCAGTTCTTC	TRBD2	TRBV11-3	TRBJ2-1	many
CASSTRALSGDEQFF	TGTGCCAGCAGCACACGGGCCCTCTCAGGGGATGAGCAGTTCTTC	NA	TRBV7-3	TRBJ2-1	NA
CASSDRLTGELFF	TGTGCCAGCAGCGATCGACTAACCGGGGAGCTGTTTTTT	NA	TRBV9	TRBJ2-2	once